The next 29 T cell receptor beta chains were all read from a single sample in a study of follicular helper T cells after annual influenza vaccination. Specified time point: 2014-2015 season, 7 days after vaccination. The data were produced by immunoSEQ multiplex PCR, yet TCRdb's version contains in-frame clones alone and is incomplete. This table has about 15,000 clones, less than 85% appearing once. The starting material was CXCR5+ CD38- circulating T follicular helper cells from blood, obtained 7 days after influenza vaccination. Subset given: circulating Tfh, non-naive CD4+CXCR5+PD-1+ (ICOS+CD38+ or ICOS-CD38-). These receptors were obtained from an adult who received the influenza vaccine.

The CDR3 region is CASSKLTEAFF. CDR3 nucleotide sequence: TGTGCCAGCAGTAAACTGACTGAAGCTTTCTTT. The chain is built from TRBV6-5 and TRBJ1-1, with D uncertain. Germline CDR1 reads MNHEY; CDR2 reads SVGAGI. With 5 bases removed from V and 5 bases from J, the gap between germline ends came to 6 bases. The CDR3 consists of 11 residues.

This chain uses TRBV5-4 with TRBJ2-7, with a weak D call TRBD1 (6 bases). Between the trimmed V and J ends, which lost 0 bases and 2 bases, there was a span of 9 bases. Germline V gives CDR1 SGHNT, CDR2 YYREEE (reference sequence). CDR3 size: 14 residues. Written as DNA, the CDR3 is TGTGCCAGCAGCTTGGGGGGGCGAACCTACGAGCAGTACTTC. Encoded protein: CASSLGGRTYEQYF.

The gene calls are TRBV19 and TRBJ2-3; no reliable D call. This CDR3 region has 12 residues. Trimming stripped 3 bases from V and 3 bases from J, with 4 bases between. Germline assignment: CDR1 LNHDA and CDR2 SQIVND (reference sequence). This chain's CDR3 is CASSISTDTQYF. The CDR3 DNA sequence: TGTGCCAGTAGTATTTCGACAGATACGCAGTATTTT.

This chain uses TRBV6-4 with TRBJ2-5, with TRBD1 identical over 9 bases. The end of the DNA is better explained by TRBJ2-7, so the J call may be wrong. The CDR3 is 16 amino acids. CDR1 is MRHNA and CDR2 is SNTAGT in the germline V gene. CDR3 residues: CASSDVGDRVPYEQYF. The CDR3 region has the DNA TGTGCCAGCAGTGACGTCGGGGACAGGGTCCCCTACGAGCAGTACTTC.

J is TRBJ2-2 and V is TRBV9; possible D gene TRBD2, 6 bases. The CDR3 totals 12 residues. Germline V gene sequence: CDR1 SGDLS, CDR2 YYNGEE. The V end lost 6 bases, the J end lost 8 bases, and 11 bases lay between the germline ends. The DNA for the CDR3 is TGTGCCAGCAAACGGGAGATAGGGGAGCTGTTTTTT. This translates into CASKREIGELFF.

The table lists this clone with a few counts. V usage is TRBV10-1 and J usage is TRBJ2-7; 7 bases match TRBD2. Trimming cost V 0 bases and J 6 bases; bases outside gene matches: 2. Per germline, CDR1 WNHNN and CDR2 SYGVQD (reference sequence). This CDR3 has 13 residues. The CDR3, as DNA: TGCGCCAGCAGTGAGTCTAAGCGGGGCGAGCAGTACTTC. Translation: CASSESKRGEQYF.

The chain joins TRBV2 to TRBJ2-1; 10 nucleotides align to TRBD2. V lost 7 bases to trimming and J lost 9 bases; unmatched junction nucleotides: 12. The CDR3 has 15 residues. Germline loops: CDR1 SNHLY, CDR2 FYNNEI. The CDR3 reads CASTRGSGRGGEQFF. CDR3 DNA sequence: TGTGCCAGCACCCGGGGGAGCGGGAGGGGAGGTGAGCAGTTCTTC.

This chain links TRBV5-4 with TRBJ1-1; perhaps TRBD1 as D (6 bases). This CDR3 is built from 15 residues. Germline V CDR1 and CDR2: SGHNT, YYREEE (reference sequence). Trimming cost V 4 bases and J 1 base, with 14 bases left between them. CDR3 bases: TGTGCCAGCAGCCTGGGGGGGCTCCCGAACACTGAAGCTTTCTTT. Its translation is CASSLGGLPNTEAFF.

The rearrangement joins TRBV6-6 to TRBJ2-7; 7 bases match TRBD2. The CDR3 totals 15 residues. Germline V gene data show CDR1 as MNHNY and CDR2 as SVGAGI (reference sequence). V lost 4 bases to trimming and J lost 4 bases; unmatched junction nucleotides: 10. The CDR3 DNA is TGTGCCAGCAGTTTCGGGGGGAGCGGGAAATACGAGCAGTACTTC. Translating gives CASSFGGSGKYEQYF.

V gene TRBV5-1 combines with J gene TRBJ1-1, with D tentatively TRBD1 (6 bases). Trimming removed 2 bases at V and 11 bases at J, with 16 bases between. This CDR3 is built from 13 residues. Germline V lookup: CDR1 SGHRS, CDR2 YFSETQ. Here the CDR3 DNA reads TGCGCCAGCAGCTTTCTACAGGGACGTGACGCTTTCTTT. It codes for CASSFLQGRDAFF.

The rearrangement uses TRBV28 and TRBJ2-1; 7 bases map to TRBD2. The length of the CDR3 is 16 residues. Trimming took 5 bases from V and 5 from J; bases not matched to a gene: 12. Germline V lookup: CDR1 MDHEN, CDR2 SYDVKM. CDR3 loop: CASSLYSGSDDNEQFF. CDR3 DNA sequence: TGTGCCAGCAGTCTATATAGCGGGTCTGATGACAATGAGCAGTTCTTC.

The chain has TRBV30 and TRBJ1-5; maybe TRBD1 (5 bases). The CDR3 length is 14 residues. Trimming stripped 1 base from V and 5 bases from J, with 12 bases between. From germline, CDR1 is GTSNPN and CDR2 SVGIG (reference sequence). CDR3 region: CAWSGEGRYQPQHF. CDR3 in DNA: TGTGCCTGGAGTGGGGAGGGACGGTATCAGCCCCAGCATTTT.

The rearrangement links TRBV28 to TRBJ1-1; TRBD1 might be the D (6 bases). Trimming pared 5 bases from V and 6 bases from J, leaving 16 bases between. From germline, CDR1 is MDHEN and CDR2 SYDVKM. The CDR3 has 14 residues. CDR3 DNA: TGTGCCAGCAGTAAGACCTGGGGGCAACCTGAAGCTTTCTTT. As protein: CASSKTWGQPEAFF.

In its sample, this clone was seen once. V and J are TRBV18 and TRBJ1-2, with 8 bases matching TRBD1. This CDR3 is built from 15 residues. The ends lost 0 bases at V and 2 bases at J; junction bases unmatched: 2. Germline-derived CDR1 and CDR2 are KGHSH and LQKENI. The CDR3 spells CASSPPNRGNYGYTF. CDR3 in DNA: TGTGCCAGCTCACCACCGAACAGGGGGAACTATGGCTACACCTTC.

The genes are TRBV5-6 and TRBJ1-2; D is ambiguous. The CDR3 is 13 amino acids. CDR1 is SGHDT and CDR2 is YYEEEE in the germline V gene. Trimming cost V 0 bases and J 3 bases, with 6 bases left between them. CDR3 coding DNA: TGTGCCAGCAGCTTGGGTCAGGACTATGGCTACACCTTC. Protein product: CASSLGQDYGYTF.

The chain couples TRBV28 to TRBJ1-2; possible D gene TRBD1, 6 bases. Trimming stripped 5 bases from V and 7 bases from J, with 8 bases between. The germline V gene has CDR1 MDHEN and CDR2 SYDVKM. This CDR3 is built from 11 residues. For the CDR3, the DNA is TGTGCCAGCAGTCACAGGGCTGGCTACACCTTC. Amino acids: CASSHRAGYTF.

The chain is built from TRBV5-1 and TRBJ1-2; 8 bases fit TRBD1. The length of the CDR3 is 14 residues. The V segment lost 2 bases and the J segment 8 bases; nucleotides outside the gene matches: 8. Germline V CDR1 and CDR2: SGHRS, YFSETQ. CDR3 coding DNA: TGCGCCAGCAGCTTACAGGGGGATACGGGAGGCTACACCTTC. This codes for CASSLQGDTGGYTF.

The rearrangement links TRBV6-5 to TRBJ2-5, with a weak D call TRBD2 (6 bases). Germline V CDR1 and CDR2: MNHEY, SVGAGI. V dropped 4 bases and J dropped 3 bases, with 15 bases sitting between them. There are 15 residues in the CDR3. DNA of the CDR3: TGTGCCAGCAGTTCAATGGGACTGGAAGAAGAGACCCAGTACTTC. As protein: CASSSMGLEEETQYF.

In regard to this clone: At one of its ends the junction is not consistent with the germline gene, which may arise from a read error. Other DNA sequences of this sample code for an identical CDR3. V usage is TRBV5-5 and J usage is TRBJ1-2; D call uncertain. Germline-derived CDR1 and CDR2 are SGHKS and YYEKEE (reference sequence). The CDR3 runs 14 residues. The CDR3 protein is CASSLATGSYGYTF. The CDR3 bases are TGTGCCAGCAGCTTGGCGACGGGGAGCTATGGCTACACCTTT.

This clone has only one observation. The rearrangement joins TRBV5-4 to TRBJ2-5, with D uncertain. CDR3 length equals 13 residues. Germline V lookup: CDR1 SGHNT, CDR2 YYREEE (reference sequence). Trimming took 4 bases from V and 2 from J, leaving 9 bases between them. CDR3 amino acids: CASSKTWQETQYF. The CDR3 nucleotides read TGTGCCAGCAGCAAGACTTGGCAAGAGACCCAGTACTTC.

This clone showed up just once. The gene calls are TRBV27 and TRBJ2-1, with 8 positions matching TRBD1. Germline trimming cut 7 bases from V and 6 bases from J; bases unmatched to any gene: 11. CDR3 length: 15 residues. Per the germline V gene, CDR1 is MNHEY and CDR2 is SMNVEV (reference sequence). The CDR3 loop is CASTLGQGRFNEQFF. CDR3 in DNA: TGTGCCAGCACCCTAGGACAGGGTCGCTTCAATGAGCAGTTCTTC.

The chain joins TRBV30 to TRBJ1-6, with TRBD1 identical over 7 bases. Trimming cost V 4 bases and J 10 bases; bases outside gene matches: 7. Germline V CDR1 and CDR2: GTSNPN, SVGIG (reference sequence). This CDR3 is built from 13 residues. The CDR3 DNA reads TGTGCCTGGAACACAGGGGCAAGATCACCCCTCCACTTT. Its translation: CAWNTGARSPLHF.

The chain uses TRBV15 and TRBJ2-3; no clear D. Germline loops: CDR1 LNHNV, CDR2 YYDKDF (reference sequence). The germline V and J ends were trimmed by 9 bases and 2 bases, with 12 bases remaining between them. This CDR3 contains 13 residues. The CDR3 here is CATKSGSTDTQYF. CDR3 in DNA: TGTGCCACGAAATCCGGGTCCACAGATACGCAGTATTTT. Supplemented by reference TRBV15 and TRBJ2-3, the full variable domain reads DAMVIQNPRYQVTQFGKPVTLSCSQTLNHNVMYWYQQKSSQAPKLLFHYYDKDFNNEADTPDNFQSRRPNTSFCFLDIRSPGLGDTAMYLCATKSGSTDTQYFGPGTRLTVL.

This chain connects TRBV11-3 to TRBJ2-2; D may be TRBD1 (5 bases). Trimming stripped 5 bases from V and 4 bases from J, with 8 bases between. CDR3 size: 13 residues. The germline CDR1 and CDR2 sequences are SGHNT and YENEEA. CDR3 sequence reads: CASSAQGTGELFF. The CDR3, as DNA: TGTGCCAGCAGCGCCCAGGGCACCGGGGAGCTGTTTTTT.

The V call is TRBV11-2, the J call TRBJ2-1; TRBD1 might be the D (6 bases). The length of the CDR3 is 15 residues. The V gene lost 4 bases and the J gene lost 2 bases, with 12 bases spanning the gap. Germline V gives CDR1 SGHAT, CDR2 FQNNGV. The CDR3 is CASSSTGRPYNEQFF. CDR3 nucleotide sequence: TGTGCCAGCAGCTCCACAGGGAGACCCTACAATGAGCAGTTCTTC.

The chain links TRBV6-1 to TRBJ2-5; 8 bases are shared with TRBD2. Germline V gives CDR1 MNHNS, CDR2 SASEGT. The junction had 10 bases not matched to a gene; V was cut back by 5 bases and J by 5 bases. CDR3 length equals 15 residues. CDR3 region: CASSIEGGGRETQYF. The CDR3, as DNA: TGTGCCAGCAGTATTGAGGGGGGCGGGAGGGAGACCCAGTACTTC.

The rearrangement uses TRBV5-6 and TRBJ2-7; perhaps TRBD2 as D (6 bases). The V end lost 0 bases, the J end lost 9 bases, and 13 bases lay between the germline ends. The CDR3 is made up of 13 amino acids. Germline lookup yields CDR1 SGHDT and CDR2 YYEEEE. For the CDR3, the DNA is TGTGCCAGCAGCTTGGCGGGACTGGACGGGCAGTACTTC. Its protein product is CASSLAGLDGQYF.

The chain carries TRBV2 and TRBJ2-1; TRBD2 matches at 9 bases. The CDR3 totals 16 residues. The junction had 11 bases not matched to a gene; V was cut back by 6 bases and J by 5 bases. Germline V gives CDR1 SNHLY, CDR2 FYNNEI. The CDR3: CASSLTGTSQNNEQFF. The CDR3 DNA reads as TGTGCCAGCAGCCTAACCGGGACTAGCCAGAACAATGAGCAGTTCTTC.

The J gene is TRBJ1-4, the V gene TRBV15; a weak D match, TRBD1 (5 bases). The CDR3 length is 16 residues. The germline V gene encodes CDR1 LNHNV and CDR2 YYDKDF (reference sequence). V lost 0 bases, J lost 0 bases, and 8 bases lay in between. DNA of the CDR3: TGTGCCACCAGCAGAGACCAGGGAACAACTAATGAAAAACTGTTTTTT. This encodes CATSRDQGTTNEKLFF.